This T cell receptor beta chain was found in a study of blood T cell repertoires in COVID-19. Looking at the study overall: Acute and convalescent COVID-19 samples came from the United States, Italy and Spain. T cells, B-cell-depleted T cells, or PBMCs supplied cDNA or gDNA.

V dropped 5 bases and J dropped 3 bases, with 8 bases sitting between them. Germline CDR1 and CDR2: MNHEY and SVGEGT. The CDR3 loop spans 13 amino acids. Per the original data handling: Counts of nucleated cells, estimated from reference gene primer amplification, were obtained. Produced via immunoSEQ multiplex PCR; TCRdb's table is partial and in-frame only. V, J and clone size derive from that table, while D and trimming were established from the DNA sequence. The table includes about 410,000 clones, approximately 91% detected once. Recruited during active infection, patients (from Seattle) were subsequently followed longitudinally.

The specimen was peripheral blood. The sequence was obtained from a woman aged 40 to 50 with COVID-19, enrolled during active disease. The chain links TRBV6-2 or TRBV6-3 to TRBJ1-5; no reliable D call. The CDR3 coding sequence is TGTGCCAGCAGTCCCGCACTCAATCAGCCCCAGCATTTT. Its translation is CASSPALNQPQHF.